Listed below are T cell receptor beta chains from one sample, sequenced in a study of shared clonotypes between healthy human individuals. Sequenced by immunoSEQ multiplex PCR; TCRdb stores in-frame clones only, minus some. The sample shows roughly 500,000 clones, around 95% of them seen only once. What was sequenced was naive CD4+ T cells sorted from blood. Receptors originate from a woman in her 30s in good health. Both conserved end residues are part of each CDR3. Each record gives: CDR3 protein, CDR3 DNA, D gene, J gene, clone size, V gene. A D gene is named only where the DNA matches it firmly. Clone sizes are given selectively: once, few, many, or a class where the clone is expanded.

CASSPPSHPTGELFF | TGTGCCAGCTCACCACCGTCTCACCCGACCGGGGAGCTGTTTTTT | NA | TRBJ2-2 | once | TRBV18
CASSASGTGVYNEQFF | TGTGCCAGCAGCGCTTCCGGGACAGGGGTCTACAATGAGCAGTTCTTC | TRBD1 | TRBJ2-1 | NA | TRBV9
CASSPGTVTDTQYF | TGCGCCAGCAGCCCCGGGACAGTGACAGATACGCAGTATTTT | TRBD1 | TRBJ2-3 | NA | TRBV5-1
CASSPGGRAHQPQHF | TGTGCCAGTAGTCCCGGCGGCAGGGCGCATCAGCCCCAGCATTTT | NA | TRBJ1-5 | NA | TRBV19
CASSLSIGLGQHYEQYF | TGTGCCAGCAGTTTATCGATCGGGTTGGGGCAGCACTACGAGCAGTACTTC | NA | TRBJ2-7 | NA | TRBV27
CASSPIGGEQYF | TGTGCCAGCAGCCCTATAGGGGGCGAGCAGTACTTC | NA | TRBJ2-7 | NA | TRBV27
CASSDRTSGRTSSYEQYF | TGTGCCAGCAGCGATCGGACTAGCGGGAGGACTAGCTCCTACGAGCAGTACTTC | TRBD2 | TRBJ2-7 | NA | TRBV2
CASSLWSSSSGSADTQYF | TGTGCCAGCAGTTTATGGTCTTCGTCTAGCGGGAGTGCAGATACGCAGTATTTT | TRBD2 | TRBJ2-3 | NA | TRBV27
CASSEAASGRHTYEQYF | TGTGCCAGTAGTGAGGCGGCTAGCGGGCGACATACCTACGAGCAGTACTTC | TRBD2 | TRBJ2-7 | once | TRBV19
CASSLSQYSLITYEQYF | TGTGCCAGCAGTTTATCCCAATACAGCCTAATCACCTACGAGCAGTACTTC | NA | TRBJ2-7 | NA | TRBV28
CASSQTGGAVDNEQFF | TGCGCCAGCAGCCAAACAGGGGGAGCGGTGGACAATGAGCAGTTCTTC | TRBD1 | TRBJ2-1 | NA | TRBV5-1
CASSVQSNQPQHF | TGTGCCAGCAGTGTACAAAGCAATCAGCCCCAGCATTTT | NA | TRBJ1-5 | once | TRBV2
CASAPGLVVHEQYF | TGCGCCAGCGCACCGGGACTAGTTGTCCACGAGCAGTACTTC | TRBD2 | TRBJ2-7 | NA | TRBV5-1
CASSRNMKDTIYF | TGTGCCAGCAGCAGGAATATGAAGGACACCATATATTTT | NA | TRBJ1-3 | NA | TRBV5-4
CASSAQQTGGDEQFF | TGTGCCAGCAGTGCACAGCAGACAGGGGGGGATGAGCAGTTCTTC | TRBD1 | TRBJ2-1 | NA | TRBV2
CASSWGSTNTGELFF | TGCGCCAGCAGCTGGGGATCGACGAACACCGGGGAGCTGTTTTTT | NA | TRBJ2-2 | NA | TRBV5-1
CASTVYEREDEQFF | TGTGCCAGCACCGTGTATGAGCGGGAGGATGAGCAGTTCTTC | TRBD2 | TRBJ2-1 | NA | TRBV2
CASGPGGGTKQYF | TGTGCCAGCGGGCCGGGGGGCGGGACTAAGCAGTACTTC | NA | TRBJ2-7 | NA | TRBV5-8
CASSPGRGGLEKLFF | TGTGCCAGCTCACCTGGAAGGGGGGGGCTGGAAAAACTGTTTTTT | NA | TRBJ1-4 | NA | TRBV18
CASSLTSGRQYEQYF | TGTGCCAGCTCACTCACTAGCGGGAGGCAATACGAGCAGTACTTC | TRBD2 | TRBJ2-7 | NA | TRBV18
CASSLSGGSDEQYF | TGTGCCAGCAGCTTGTCGGGAGGTTCCGACGAGCAGTACTTC | TRBD2 | TRBJ2-7 | NA | TRBV5-4
CASSDGYSYEQYF | TGTGCCAGCAGCGATGGGTACTCCTACGAGCAGTACTTC | NA | TRBJ2-7 | NA | TRBV2
CASRGLAGRTDTQYF | TGTGCCAGCAGGGGCCTAGCGGGACGCACAGATACGCAGTATTTT | TRBD2 | TRBJ2-3 | NA | TRBV2
CASSIVGGYNEQFF | TGTGCCAGTAGTATAGTCGGGGGCTACAATGAGCAGTTCTTC | NA | TRBJ2-1 | NA | TRBV19
CASSLGRNTEAFF | TGTGCCAGCAGTTTAGGTAGGAACACTGAAGCTTTCTTT | NA | TRBJ1-1 | NA | TRBV28
CASSVSGPDTGELFF | TGTGCCAGCAGCGTATCAGGCCCCGACACCGGGGAGCTGTTTTTT | NA | TRBJ2-2 | NA | TRBV2
CASSRDRISNYGYTF | TGTGCCAGCAGTCGGGACAGGATATCTAACTATGGCTACACCTTC | TRBD1 | TRBJ1-2 | once | TRBV6-6
CASSERQNSYEQYF | TGTGCCAGCAGTGAAAGACAGAATTCTTACGAGCAGTACTTC | NA | TRBJ2-7 | NA | TRBV6-1
CASSFRDSLSGNTIYF | TGTGCCAGTAGTTTCCGGGACAGCCTCTCTGGAAACACCATATATTTT | TRBD1 | TRBJ1-3 | NA | TRBV19
CASSRSGRDTGELFF | TGTGCCAGCAGCCGTAGCGGGAGGGACACCGGGGAGCTGTTTTTT | TRBD2 | TRBJ2-2 | NA | TRBV7-3
CASSSQGPYNEQFF | TGTGCCAGCAGCAGCCAGGGACCCTACAATGAGCAGTTCTTC | NA | TRBJ2-1 | NA | TRBV6-5
CASSPQGTQYF | TGTGCCAGCAGCCCTCAGGGTACGCAGTATTTT | NA | TRBJ2-3 | once | TRBV11-2
CASSYDFEQETQYF | TGTGCCAGCAGTTACGATTTCGAGCAAGAGACCCAGTACTTC | NA | TRBJ2-5 | NA | TRBV6-6
CASSEIWLGSGVYNEQFF | TGTGCCAGCAGTGAAATCTGGCTTGGTAGCGGGGTCTACAATGAGCAGTTCTTC | TRBD2 | TRBJ2-1 | once | TRBV6-1
CASSPRTGGGTDTQYF | TGTGCCAGCAGCCCCAGGACAGGGGGCGGCACAGATACGCAGTATTTT | TRBD1 | TRBJ2-3 | NA | TRBV9
CASPGQGRNTIYF | TGTGCCAGCCCCGGACAGGGCCGGAACACCATATATTTT | TRBD1 | TRBJ1-3 | NA | TRBV11-2
CASSKWVANTGELFF | TGTGCCAGCAGCAAATGGGTCGCGAACACCGGGGAGCTGTTTTTT | NA | TRBJ2-2 | NA | TRBV21-1
CASSSPRGADGNTIYF | TGTGCCAGTAGTAGTCCTCGTGGGGCGGATGGAAACACCATATATTTT | NA | TRBJ1-3 | NA | TRBV19
CASSLQGPGGNYEQYF | TGTGCCAGCAGTTTACAGGGCCCAGGGGGGAACTACGAGCAGTACTTC | NA | TRBJ2-7 | NA | TRBV27
CASSLTEGDNQPQHF | TGTGCCAGTAGTTTAACCGAGGGAGACAATCAGCCCCAGCATTTT | NA | TRBJ1-5 | once | TRBV19
CASSYGLNSYNEQFF | TGTGCCAGCAGTTACGGCCTTAACTCCTACAATGAGCAGTTCTTC | NA | TRBJ2-1 | NA | TRBV6-5
CASSSKGVIGNTIYF | TGTGCCAGCAGCTCAAAGGGGGTCATCGGAAACACCATATATTTT | NA | TRBJ1-3 | NA | TRBV7-9
CASSSVDRVAFF | TGTGCCAGCAGTTCGGTGGACAGAGTGGCTTTCTTT | NA | TRBJ1-1 | NA | TRBV28
CATSRGAGKGGDYGYTF | TGTGCCACCAGCAGAGGGGCGGGGAAAGGTGGCGACTATGGCTACACCTTC | NA | TRBJ1-2 | NA | TRBV15
CASSPTRTTLFTQHF | TGTGCCAGCAGCCCGACCAGGACAACTCTCTTTACCCAGCATTTT | NA | TRBJ1-5 | NA | TRBV7-2
CASSPTVGGPGTEAFF | TGTGCCAGCAGCCCCACGGTTGGCGGGCCCGGCACTGAAGCTTTCTTT | NA | TRBJ1-1 | NA | TRBV14
CASSSARAGTEAFF | TGTGCCAGCAGCTCCGCCAGGGCAGGGACTGAAGCTTTCTTT | NA | TRBJ1-1 | NA | TRBV7-6
CASSPQGAGYGYTF | TGTGCCAGCAGCCCCCAGGGGGCCGGCTATGGCTACACCTTC | TRBD1 | TRBJ1-2 | few | TRBV7-9
CASSLRAGGPYEQYF | TGTGCCAGCAGTCTCCGAGCGGGAGGGCCTTACGAGCAGTACTTC | TRBD2 | TRBJ2-7 | NA | TRBV27